A selection of T cell receptor beta chains follows, all from one sample in a study of tumor-infiltrating lymphocytes in localized non-small cell lung cancer. Generated by immunoSEQ multiplex PCR, the TCRdb table keeps only in-frame clones and is missing some. The table shows approximately 5,100 clones, with around 81% occurring only once. The sample was lung tumor tissue. These receptors were taken from a human donor with non-small cell lung cancer. Both conserved end residues are part of each CDR3. D genes are given only for firm matches. Size values are once, few and many counts, or a class for expanded clones, and some rows have none.

d_call: NA; clone_size: NA; v_call: TRBV6-1; j_call: TRBJ1-1; cdr3_nt: TGTGCCAGCTCGGGAAGGGGCTCGGTGAACACTGAAGCTTTCTTT; cdr3_aa: CASSGRGSVNTEAFF
d_call: NA; clone_size: NA; v_call: TRBV7-6; j_call: TRBJ2-7; cdr3_nt: TGTGCCAGCAGCCCCGGACCGAACTACGAGCAGTACTTC; cdr3_aa: CASSPGPNYEQYF
d_call: TRBD1; clone_size: NA; v_call: TRBV30; j_call: TRBJ2-7; cdr3_nt: TGTGCCTGGAGTATCTGGACAGGACAAAGTACCTTC; cdr3_aa: CAWSIWTGQSTF
d_call: NA; clone_size: NA; v_call: TRBV30; j_call: TRBJ2-2; cdr3_nt: TGTGCCTGGAGCCCCTGGACACCGGCGAACACCGGGGAGCTGTTTTTT; cdr3_aa: CAWSPWTPANTGELFF
d_call: TRBD1; clone_size: NA; v_call: TRBV13; j_call: TRBJ2-7; cdr3_nt: TGTGCCAGCAGCCTGGGACAGACAGCCTACGAGCAGTACTTC; cdr3_aa: CASSLGQTAYEQYF
d_call: TRBD1; clone_size: few; v_call: TRBV7-9; j_call: TRBJ2-5; cdr3_nt: TGTGCCAGCAGCTTATCCCAAGGGGGCCCAGAGACCCAGTACTTC; cdr3_aa: CASSLSQGGPETQYF
d_call: NA; clone_size: NA; v_call: TRBV19; j_call: TRBJ1-2; cdr3_nt: TGTGCCTCCAAGAGACGGGTGTACGAGGGAGGGGATGGCTACACCTTC; cdr3_aa: CASKRRVYEGGDGYTF
d_call: NA; clone_size: NA; v_call: TRBV5-6; j_call: TRBJ1-1; cdr3_nt: TGTGCCAGCAGCCTGCGACAGGCTTTGTATTGGAACACTGAAGCTTTCTTT; cdr3_aa: CASSLRQALYWNTEAFF
d_call: TRBD1; clone_size: NA; v_call: TRBV5-4; j_call: TRBJ1-2; cdr3_nt: TGTGCCAGCAGCCGCGGACAGGCAGGCTACACCTTC; cdr3_aa: CASSRGQAGYTF
d_call: NA; clone_size: NA; v_call: TRBV11-2; j_call: TRBJ2-7; cdr3_nt: TGTGCCAGCAGCTTAGCGTCCCGGGGGACCTACGAGCAGTACTTC; cdr3_aa: CASSLASRGTYEQYF
d_call: NA; clone_size: NA; v_call: TRBV20-1; j_call: TRBJ1-4; cdr3_nt: TGCAGTGCATTCAGGAATGAAAAACTGTTTTTT; cdr3_aa: CSAFRNEKLFF
d_call: NA; clone_size: few; v_call: TRBV29-1; j_call: TRBJ1-2; cdr3_nt: TGCAGCGTTGAACAGGAGACCTATGGCTACACCTTC; cdr3_aa: CSVEQETYGYTF
d_call: NA; clone_size: NA; v_call: TRBV29-1; j_call: TRBJ2-7; cdr3_nt: TGCAGCGTTGAAGATCGACGGGAGTATAACGAGCAGTACTTC; cdr3_aa: CSVEDRREYNEQYF
d_call: NA; clone_size: NA; v_call: TRBV27; j_call: TRBJ1-1; cdr3_nt: TGTGCCAGCAGTTTGGGCAGGGAGAAAGCTTTCTTT; cdr3_aa: CASSLGREKAFF